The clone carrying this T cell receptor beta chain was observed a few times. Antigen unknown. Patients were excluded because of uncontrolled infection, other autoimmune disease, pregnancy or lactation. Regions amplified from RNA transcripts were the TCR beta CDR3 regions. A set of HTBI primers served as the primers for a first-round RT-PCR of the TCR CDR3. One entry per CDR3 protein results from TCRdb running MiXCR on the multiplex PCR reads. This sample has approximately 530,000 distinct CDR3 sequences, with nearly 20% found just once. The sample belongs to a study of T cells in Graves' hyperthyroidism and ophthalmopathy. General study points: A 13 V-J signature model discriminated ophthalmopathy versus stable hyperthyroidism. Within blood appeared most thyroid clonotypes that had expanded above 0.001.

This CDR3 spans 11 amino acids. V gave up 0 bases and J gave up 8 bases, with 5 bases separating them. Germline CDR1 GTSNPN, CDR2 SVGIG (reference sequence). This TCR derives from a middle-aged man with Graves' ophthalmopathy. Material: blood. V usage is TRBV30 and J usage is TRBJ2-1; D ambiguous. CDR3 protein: CAWSVGHEQFF. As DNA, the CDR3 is TGTGCCTGGAGTGTTGGACATGAGCAGTTCTTC.